Presented here are 24 T cell receptor beta chains from one specimen sequenced in a study of neurological immune-mediated disorders. TCRdb passed the 5' RACE reads through MiXCR, listing each CDR3 protein once. The table includes more than 45,000 distinct CDR3 sequences, under 4.5% detected once. The sequenced material came from PBMCs. The receptors originated from a woman in her 30s with multiple sclerosis.

In its sample, this clonotype was seen a few times. This clone may be a read error of a much larger clone one base away. The chain carries TRBV28 and TRBJ1-1; D ambiguous. The V and J ends lost 6 bases and 5 bases respectively, with 10 bases between them. The CDR3 is made up of 12 amino acids. CDR1 is MDHEN and CDR2 is SYDVKM in the germline V gene. Written as DNA, the CDR3 is TGTGCCAGCAGAAAGGGAAAAACTGAAGCTTTCTTT. Translated, it gives CASRKGKTEAFF.

This clonotype was counted ten times or more. The chain has TRBV3-1 and TRBJ2-4, with 11 positions matching TRBD2. Germline assignment: CDR1 LGHDT and CDR2 YNNKEL (reference sequence). This CDR3 spans 16 amino acids. V lost 1 base, J lost 6 bases, and 5 bases stayed unmatched. In DNA form, the CDR3 reads TGTGCCAGCAGCCAAGGTCCCGGACTAGCGGGAAACATTCAGTACTTC. This sequence encodes CASSQGPGLAGNIQYF.

This clonotype was seen many times. The chain uses TRBV6-5 and TRBJ2-1; the D gene is possibly TRBD2 (6 bases). V lost 0 bases, J lost 10 bases, and 16 bases lay in between. The germline CDR1 and CDR2 sequences are MNHEY and SVGAGI. This CDR3 comprises 15 residues. The CDR3 loop is CASSYSRLVEEEQFF. The DNA of the CDR3 is TGTGCCAGCAGTTACTCGAGACTAGTTGAGGAAGAGCAGTTCTTC.

This clonotype was detected only a few times. The rearrangement uses TRBV5-1 and TRBJ1-1, with a tentative D call TRBD1 (5 bases). V lost 5 bases to trimming and J lost 10 bases, with 15 bases between them. CDR1 is SGHRS and CDR2 is YFSETQ in the germline V gene. This CDR3 is 12 amino acids long. CDR3 sequence (DNA): TGCGCCAGCAGTACCGAGGGGATTGGAGCTTTCTTT. Protein product: CASSTEGIGAFF.

Many counts were recorded for this clonotype. The J gene is TRBJ1-2, the V gene TRBV12-3 or TRBV12-4, with a weak D call TRBD1 (5 bases). V was clipped by 5 bases and J by 4 bases, with 14 bases between them. The CDR3 totals 14 residues. CDR3 DNA sequence: TGTGCCAGCAGTCCATCGAGTGGGGCCTATGGCTACACCTTC. It translates to CASSPSSGAYGYTF.

This clonotype was seen repeatedly, ten times or more. The rearrangement uses TRBV7-2 and TRBJ2-5; a weak D match, TRBD2 (5 bases). Trimming removed 6 bases from V and 5 bases from J, with 16 bases in between. This CDR3 region has 14 residues. The germline CDR1 and CDR2 sequences are SGHTA and FQGNSA. The CDR3, as DNA: TGTGCCAGCAGATATCCGGAGGCGCGGGAGACCCAGTACTTC. Its protein is CASRYPEARETQYF.

Many counts were recorded for this clonotype. The chain uses TRBV20-1 and TRBJ1-4, with D perhaps matching TRBD1 (6 bases). Germline values: CDR1 DFQATT, CDR2 SNEGSKA (reference sequence). The CDR3 spans 17 residues. The V gene lost 5 bases and the J gene lost 4 bases, with 23 bases spanning the gap. CDR3 region: CSAPQTGWTTDNEKLFF. DNA of the CDR3: TGCAGTGCTCCCCAGACAGGCTGGACCACCGATAATGAAAAACTGTTTTTT.

This clonotype was counted many times. The V and J genes are TRBV5-1 and TRBJ2-3; D call uncertain. V was shortened by 5 bases and J by 1 base, with 11 bases between the two germline ends. The V gene's germline CDR1 is SGHRS and CDR2 YFSETQ. This CDR3 region has 14 residues. The DNA for the CDR3 is TGCGCCAGCAGGGTGGCGCCTGGCACAGATACGCAGTATTTT. Amino acids: CASRVAPGTDTQYF. Variable domain in full (rest from reference TRBV5-1 and TRBJ2-3): KAGVTQTPRYLIKTRGQQVTLSCSPISGHRSVSWYQQTPGQGLQFLFEYFSETQRNKGNFPGRFSGRQFSNSRSEMNVSTLELGDSALYLCASRVAPGTDTQYFGPGTRLTVL.

This clonotype has a count of ten or more. The chain couples TRBV5-5 to TRBJ1-5; 9 nucleotides align to TRBD1. Germline CDR1 reads SGHKS; CDR2 reads YYEKEE (reference sequence). With V trimmed by 0 bases and J by 4 bases, 5 bases remained unmatched. The CDR3 is 16 amino acids. CDR3 sequence (DNA): TGTGCCAGCAGCTTGGGGACAGGGGCGCGGAATCAGCCCCAGCATTTT. This encodes CASSLGTGARNQPQHF. Full variable domain (remainder filled in from reference TRBV5-5 and TRBJ1-5): DAGVTQSPTHLIKTRGQQVTLRCSPISGHKSVSWYQQVLGQGPQFIFQYYEKEERGRGNFPDRFSARQFPNYSSELNVNALLLGDSALYLCASSLGTGARNQPQHFGDGTRLSIL.

Many counts were recorded for this clonotype. The V gene is TRBV20-1, the J gene TRBJ2-3, with D perhaps given as TRBD1 or TRBD2 (6 bases each). Germline assignment: CDR1 DFQATT and CDR2 SNEGSKA (reference sequence). V gave up 6 bases and J gave up 11 bases, with 33 bases separating them. The CDR3 sequence is 17 residues long. The CDR3 sequence is CSAAAMGGTIGEEVQYF. CDR3 in DNA: TGCAGTGCCGCGGCAATGGGGGGCACTATTGGGGAAGAGGTGCAGTATTTT.

This clonotype was seen a handful of times. The chain couples TRBV30 to TRBJ1-2; D gene unclear. The CDR3 length is 11 residues. The germline CDR1 and CDR2 sequences are GTSNPN and SVGIG (reference sequence). V was pared by 2 bases and J by 3 bases, with 4 bases between. The CDR3 DNA sequence: TGTGCCTGGAGTCTGGACTATGGCTACACCTTC. As protein: CAWSLDYGYTF.

This clonotype showed up many times. The chain is built from TRBV10-3 and TRBJ2-1, with D maybe TRBD2 (5 bases). Per germline, CDR1 ENHRY and CDR2 SYGVKD. V was trimmed by 0 bases and J by 4 bases, leaving 13 bases between them. CDR3 length equals 16 residues. Here the CDR3 reads CAISESRGKGYNEQFF. DNA for the CDR3: TGTGCCATCAGTGAGTCGAGAGGGAAAGGGTACAATGAGCAGTTCTTC.

This clonotype was picked up a small number of times. This sequence joins TRBV5-1 and TRBJ2-7; D remains unclear. Trimming shortened V by 8 bases and J by 0 bases, and 15 bases separated the two germline ends. The CDR3 spans 14 residues. CDR1 is SGHRS and CDR2 is YFSETQ in the germline V gene. CDR3 residues: CASSPDGPSYEQYF. CDR3 coding DNA: TGCGCCAGTAGCCCCGACGGACCCTCCTACGAGCAGTACTTC.

This clonotype has ten or more counts. The chain has TRBV7-9 and TRBJ2-1; TRBD2 matches at 14 bases. J was trimmed by 4 bases and V by 4 bases; bases with no gene match: 9. The CDR3 is 18 amino acids. Germline V CDR1 and CDR2: SEHNR, FQNEAQ (reference sequence). CDR3: CASSSPGGTSGRYNEQFF. Here the CDR3 DNA reads TGTGCCAGCAGCTCCCCAGGCGGGACTAGCGGGAGATACAATGAGCAGTTCTTC.

This clonotype was seen many times. The chain joins TRBV7-2 to TRBJ1-3; perhaps TRBD1 as D (5 bases). Trimming took off 1 base at V and 2 bases at J, with 9 bases between the two ends. The CDR3 sequence is 15 residues long. In germline, CDR1 is SGHTA, CDR2 FQGNSA. CDR3 sequence (DNA): TGTGCCAGCAGCTTAGAGAGACAGACTGGAAACACCATATATTTT. Residues: CASSLERQTGNTIYF. Using reference TRBV7-2 and TRBJ1-3 for the parts outside the CDR3, the full variable domain is GAGVSQSPSNKVTEKGKDVELRCDPISGHTALYWYRQSLGQGLEFLIYFQGNSAPDKSGLPSDRFSAERTGGSVSTLTIQRTQQEDSAVYLCASSLERQTGNTIYFGEGSWLTVV.

In its sample, this clonotype was seen many times. This chain links TRBV12-5 with TRBJ1-1; D is perhaps TRBD1 (6 bases). Germline values: CDR1 LGHNT, CDR2 FRNRAP. The CDR3 contains 18 residues. V shed 1 base and J shed 3 bases, with 21 bases lying between them. The CDR3 protein is CASGLATRGLGGDTEAFF. CDR3 nucleotides: TGTGCTAGTGGTTTGGCTACACGGGGGCTTGGAGGGGACACTGAAGCTTTCTTT.

The sample holds many counts of this clonotype. The chain is built from TRBV9 and TRBJ1-3, with D hard to call. The V end was cut by 0 bases, the J end by 0 bases, with 10 bases between. The CDR3 spans 16 residues. Germline CDR1 SGDLS, CDR2 YYNGEE. The CDR3 reads CASSVGPLSSGNTIYF. CDR3 sequence (DNA): TGTGCCAGCAGCGTAGGTCCACTAAGCTCTGGAAACACCATATATTTT.

This clonotype has a count of ten or more. This rearrangement joins TRBV12-3 or TRBV12-4 to TRBJ2-3; 7 positions agree with TRBD2. CDR3 length: 14 amino acids. Trimming took 6 bases from V and 1 from J; bases not matched to a gene: 4. For the CDR3, the DNA is TGTGCCAGCAGGTTCGCGGGGGGCACAGATACGCAGTATTTT. Translated: CASRFAGGTDTQYF.

This clonotype was seen a handful of times. The V and J genes are TRBV20-1 and TRBJ1-1, with a tentative D call TRBD1 (5 bases). The CDR3 runs to 15 residues. V dropped 1 base and J dropped 5 bases, with 17 bases sitting between them. Per the germline V gene, CDR1 is DFQATT and CDR2 is SNEGSKA (reference sequence). In DNA, the CDR3 is TGCAGTGCTAGAGGGCCCTCCGGGGAGGGGACTGAAGCTTTCTTT. Protein sequence: CSARGPSGEGTEAFF.

This clonotype was seen ten or more times. The chain joins TRBV6-5 to TRBJ1-1; 9 bases agree with TRBD1. Germline-derived CDR1 and CDR2 are MNHEY and SVGAGI. J was trimmed by 4 bases and V by 6 bases; bases with no gene match: 9. This CDR3 is 15 amino acids long. CDR3 in amino acids: CASSRTGERITEAFF. As DNA, the CDR3 is TGTGCCAGCAGCCGGACAGGGGAAAGAATCACTGAAGCTTTCTTT.

This clonotype has at least ten counts. The chain carries TRBV3-1 and TRBJ1-4; D is unresolved. The CDR3 contains 12 residues. Germline V gives CDR1 LGHDT, CDR2 YNNKEL (reference sequence). V was pared by 0 bases and J by 8 bases, with 4 bases between. Written as DNA, the CDR3 is TGTGCCAGCAGCCAAGAACAGGAAAAACTGTTTTTT. Translating it yields CASSQEQEKLFF.

This clonotype was seen repeatedly, ten times or more. This chain links TRBV20-1 with TRBJ2-3, with TRBD2 as a possible D gene (6 bases). In germline, CDR1 is DFQATT, CDR2 SNEGSKA (reference sequence). V lost 6 bases, J lost 3 bases, and 10 bases lay in between. The length of the CDR3 is 12 residues. The CDR3 loop reads CSAGRETDTQYF. CDR3 sequence (DNA): TGCAGTGCGGGTCGGGAGACAGATACGCAGTATTTT.

With regard to this clonotype: Given a much more abundant clone one base away, this may be a read error. The gene calls are TRBV5-1 and TRBJ2-1, with 7 bases identical to TRBD2. After removal of 1 base from V and 10 bases from J, the junction contained 11 bases not matched to a gene. The germline V gene encodes CDR1 SGHRS and CDR2 YFSETQ. This CDR3 has 15 amino acids. For the CDR3, the DNA is TGCGCCAGCAGCTTGACCGGGGGGACCATAGGAGAGCAGTTCTTC. Amino acids: CASSLTGGTIGEQFF.

Ten or more counts support this clonotype. The rearrangement uses TRBV7-2 and TRBJ2-1; 10 nucleotides line up with TRBD2. V lost 5 bases to trimming and J lost 9 bases; unmatched junction nucleotides: 10. The CDR3 runs 15 residues. From germline, CDR1 is SGHTA and CDR2 FQGNSA. In DNA, the CDR3 is TGTGCCAGCAGCATGTGGGGACTAGCGAGAAGTGAGCAGTTCTTC. Amino acid sequence: CASSMWGLARSEQFF.